The 22 T cell receptor beta chains reported below all come from one sample, sequenced in a study of beta chain features in type 1 diabetes. Expressed TCRB transcripts got sequenced, as all isolated RNA was reverse transcribed. Some clones are missing from TCRdb's copy, which holds only in-frame ones; the method was immunoSEQ multiplex PCR. The sample includes fewer than 150,000 clones, 6.9% of them seen just once. The sequencing input was central memory CD4+ T cells from blood. All receptors come from a woman in her 30s in good health.

This clone was observed a handful of times. V gene TRBV7-6 combines with J gene TRBJ2-1; TRBD1 is a possible D gene (7 bases). Germline CDR1 is SGHVS and CDR2 is FNYEAQ. The CDR3 totals 16 residues. The V end lost 0 bases, the J end lost 12 bases, and 21 bases lay between the germline ends. In DNA form, the CDR3 reads TGTGCCAGCAGCTTAGCGCCGACAGGGACTTTCTATTCGCAGTTCTTC. Translated, it gives CASSLAPTGTFYSQFF.

This clone was seen a few times. The chain joins TRBV29-1 to TRBJ2-7; possibly TRBD1 for D (5 bases). Germline V gene sequence: CDR1 SQVTM, CDR2 ANQGSEA. The CDR3 consists of 12 residues. Trimming removed 7 bases from V and 3 bases from J, with 13 bases in between. The CDR3 DNA reads TGCAGCGCTGCTACAGGTATCTACGAGCAGTACTTC. Protein: CSAATGIYEQYF.

In this sample, this clone turned up many times. The DNA for the CDR3 is TGCGCCAGCAGCCAGGAGGGGGTGACAGGGCGGGGGCTGTTTTTT. Translation: CASSQEGVTGRGLFF. V and J are TRBV4-3 and TRBJ2-2; D may be TRBD1 (7 bases). The germline gives CDR1 LGHNA, CDR2 YSLEER. Trimming cost V 3 bases and J 13 bases, with 21 bases left between them. This CDR3 is 15 amino acids long.

Ten or more counts support this clone. This chain uses TRBV10-3 with TRBJ2-1, with 13 positions matching TRBD2. V trimming: 6 bases; J trimming: 5 bases; junction bases outside the gene matches: 7. The germline gives CDR1 ENHRY, CDR2 SYGVKD. The CDR3 has 16 residues. CDR3 DNA: TGTGCCATCAGAGTGAGGGGACTAGCGGGAAACAATGAGCAGTTCTTC. The encoded protein is CAIRVRGLAGNNEQFF.

This clone has just a few counts. The J gene is TRBJ2-7, the V gene TRBV7-2; TRBD1 is a possible D gene (6 bases). From germline, CDR1 is SGHTA and CDR2 FQGNSA. V lost 4 bases to trimming and J lost 3 bases, with 13 bases between them. The CDR3 consists of 14 residues. The CDR3 DNA follows: TGTGCCAGCAGCTCCCAAGGGGGAATCTACGAGCAGTACTTC. Translating gives CASSSQGGIYEQYF. The variable domain in full, with the rest retrieved from reference TRBV7-2 and TRBJ2-7, is GAGVSQSPSNKVTEKGKDVELRCDPISGHTALYWYRQSLGQGLEFLIYFQGNSAPDKSGLPSDRFSAERTGGSVSTLTIQRTQQEDSAVYLCASSSQGGIYEQYFGPGTRLTVT.

This clone was detected only a few times. This chain links TRBV7-3 with TRBJ2-3; possibly TRBD1 for D (6 bases). There are 15 residues in the CDR3. Germline V gene lookup returns CDR1 SGHTA and CDR2 FQGTGA. The V and J ends lost 1 base and 6 bases respectively, with 14 bases between them. CDR3: CASSLRGDTRDTQYF. The CDR3 DNA reads as TGTGCCAGCAGCTTAAGAGGGGACACTCGGGATACGCAGTATTTT.

This chain uses TRBV29-1 with TRBJ2-1; 11 bases align to TRBD2. This CDR3 region has 13 residues. Germline assignment: CDR1 SQVTM and CDR2 ANQGSEA. J was trimmed by 5 bases and V by 7 bases; bases with no gene match: 4. The CDR3 reads CSGGLAADNEQFF. Written as DNA, the CDR3 is TGCAGCGGGGGACTAGCGGCTGACAATGAGCAGTTCTTC.

The table lists this clone with many counts. The chain combines TRBV29-1 with TRBJ2-1; possibly TRBD2 for D (5 bases). The V and J ends lost 3 bases and 7 bases respectively, with 7 bases between them. CDR3 length equals 11 residues. The germline V gene encodes CDR1 SQVTM and CDR2 ANQGSEA. CDR3 sequence: CSVEDWNEQFF. The CDR3 DNA reads as TGCAGCGTTGAGGACTGGAATGAGCAGTTCTTC.

This clone was detected many times. V gene TRBV5-1 combines with J gene TRBJ1-1, with 7 nucleotides matching TRBD1. V lost 1 base to trimming and J lost 5 bases; unmatched junction nucleotides: 8. The CDR3 spans 15 residues. The germline V gene has CDR1 SGHRS and CDR2 YFSETQ. This CDR3 reads CASSLRQGSVTEAFF. The CDR3 DNA reads as TGCGCCAGCAGCTTGAGACAGGGAAGTGTTACTGAAGCTTTCTTT.

Only a few counts were recorded for this clone. CDR3 sequence: CASSELDRGSDTQYF. In nucleotides, the CDR3 is TGTGCCAGCAGTGAATTAGACAGGGGCTCAGATACGCAGTATTTT. The chain is built from TRBV25-1 and TRBJ2-3; 8 nucleotides align to TRBD1. V trimming: 1 base; J trimming: 4 bases; junction bases outside the gene matches: 4. Germline CDR1 is MGHDK and CDR2 is SYGVNS. The CDR3 is 15 residues long.

This clone was seen a few times. CDR3 nucleotides: TGTGCCAGCAGCCGCTTGACAGGGAGTGGCACAGATACGCAGTATTTT. Protein sequence: CASSRLTGSGTDTQYF. The chain is built from TRBV9 and TRBJ2-3; TRBD1 matches at 7 bases. The CDR3 sequence is 16 residues long. CDR1 is SGDLS, CDR2 YYNGEE, per germline. The junction had 9 bases not matched to a gene; V was cut back by 4 bases and J by 1 base. Filled out from reference TRBV9 and TRBJ2-3, the complete variable domain reads DSGVTQTPKHLITATGQRVTLRCSPRSGDLSVYWYQQSLDQGLQFLIQYYNGEERAKGNILERFSAQQFPDLHSELNLSSLELGDSALYFCASSRLTGSGTDTQYFGPGTRLTVL.

The chain recombines TRBV5-1 with TRBJ2-3; D not certain. The ends were cut back, 4 bases at V and 4 bases at J, with 13 bases in the middle. This CDR3 spans 14 amino acids. From germline, CDR1 is SGHRS and CDR2 YFSETQ. Written as DNA, the CDR3 is TGCGCCAGCAGCGCCTCTCCCGCAGCAGATACGCAGTATTTT. Encoded protein: CASSASPAADTQYF.

In its sample, this clone was seen a few times. The rearrangement joins TRBV19 to TRBJ1-5, with D hard to call. The V end was cut by 3 bases, the J end by 4 bases, with 13 bases between. The germline CDR1 and CDR2 sequences are LNHDA and SQIVND (reference sequence). The CDR3 covers 15 residues. CDR3 sequence (DNA): TGTGCCAGTAGTATTGTGAGGGCCGGGAATCAGCCCCAGCATTTT. It codes for CASSIVRAGNQPQHF.

This clone was counted a few times. The chain couples TRBV7-3 to TRBJ2-1; no reliable D call. Germline V gene sequence: CDR1 SGHTA, CDR2 FQGTGA. The CDR3 consists of 13 residues. V was pared by 2 bases and J by 4 bases, with 6 bases between. CDR3: CASSLVSYNEQFF. For the CDR3, the DNA is TGTGCCAGCAGCTTAGTCAGTTACAATGAGCAGTTCTTC.

In its sample, this clone was seen a few times. The chain uses TRBV4-3 and TRBJ1-2; maybe TRBD1 (5 bases). CDR3 length equals 15 residues. The V gene's germline CDR1 is LGHNA and CDR2 YSLEER. Trimming took 1 base from V and 5 from J, leaving 14 bases between them. The CDR3 spells CASSQGAGIEYGYTF. The CDR3 DNA follows: TGCGCCAGCAGCCAAGGGGCAGGGATAGAGTATGGCTACACCTTC.

This clone occurred a few times. The chain carries TRBV4-3 and TRBJ2-7; D is possibly TRBD1 (6 bases). This CDR3 comprises 15 residues. Trimming cost V 2 bases and J 3 bases, with 14 bases left between them. Germline V CDR1 and CDR2: LGHNA, YSLEER. The CDR3 sequence: CASSQRSGAVYEQYF. The CDR3 region has the DNA TGCGCCAGCAGCCAACGGTCAGGGGCAGTCTACGAGCAGTACTTC.

This clone was counted between two and nine times. The chain links TRBV11-3 to TRBJ2-3, with D possibly matching TRBD2 (6 bases). Trimming cost V 5 bases and J 3 bases, with 15 bases left between them. Germline CDR1 reads SGHNT; CDR2 reads YENEEA. The CDR3 extends over 15 amino acids. The CDR3 region has the DNA TGTGCCAGCAGCCCCTCGGGGGAGAGGACAGATACGCAGTATTTT. The encoded protein is CASSPSGERTDTQYF. The complete variable domain, with remaining parts taken from reference TRBV11-3 and TRBJ2-3, reads EAGVVQSPRYKIIEKKQPVAFWCNPISGHNTLYWYLQNLGQGPELLIRYENEEAVDDSQLPKDRFSAERLKGVDSTLKIQPAELGDSAVYLCASSPSGERTDTQYFGPGTRLTVL.

The J gene is TRBJ2-7, the V gene TRBV4-1; 13 nucleotides match TRBD2. The ends lost 3 bases at V and 5 bases at J; junction bases unmatched: 7. Germline loops: CDR1 MGHRA, CDR2 YSYEKL. The CDR3 totals 16 residues. CDR3 region: CASSQRLAGGGHEQYF. The CDR3 DNA is TGCGCCAGCAGCCAGAGACTAGCGGGAGGAGGCCACGAGCAGTACTTC.

The gene calls are TRBV7-2 and TRBJ2-7; a weak D match, TRBD2 (5 bases). V gave up 3 bases and J gave up 6 bases, with 12 bases separating them. The CDR3 has 13 residues. CDR1 SGHTA and CDR2 FQGNSA come from the germline V gene. CDR3 DNA: TGTGCCAGCAGCTTTTCGGGCGCGGGCGAGCAGTACTTC. Translation gives CASSFSGAGEQYF. Full variable domain (rest looked up from reference TRBV7-2 and TRBJ2-7): GAGVSQSPSNKVTEKGKDVELRCDPISGHTALYWYRQSLGQGLEFLIYFQGNSAPDKSGLPSDRFSAERTGGSVSTLTIQRTQQEDSAVYLCASSFSGAGEQYFGPGTRLTVT.

This clone was found a few times. The chain is built from TRBV27 and TRBJ2-5, with 13 bases lining up with TRBD2. Germline CDR1 MNHEY, CDR2 SMNVEV (reference sequence). The CDR3 has 15 residues. Trimming took 5 bases from V and 11 from J; bases not matched to a gene: 11. The CDR3 spells CASSPRTSGSREQYF. In nucleotides, the CDR3 is TGTGCCAGCAGTCCCCGGACTAGCGGGAGTAGGGAGCAGTACTTC.

The chain has TRBV7-9 and TRBJ2-5; 8 nucleotides agree with TRBD2. The CDR3 is made up of 15 amino acids. CDR1 is SEHNR, CDR2 FQNEAQ, per germline (reference sequence). V lost 0 bases and J lost 2; bases outside the gene matches: 2. As DNA, the CDR3 is TGTGCCAGCAGCTTAGCGCCTAGCGGGCAAGAGACCCAGTACTTC. Translating gives CASSLAPSGQETQYF.

This clone was counted only a few times. The V gene is TRBV4-1, the J gene TRBJ1-2, with a possible D match to TRBD1 (6 bases). The CDR3 spans 14 residues. The V end lost 4 bases, the J end lost 4 bases, and 13 bases lay between the germline ends. Germline V gene sequence: CDR1 MGHRA, CDR2 YSYEKL. DNA of the CDR3: TGCGCCAGCAGCCCAGATCAGGGGACCTATGGCTACACCTTC. It encodes CASSPDQGTYGYTF.